This TCR beta chain was identified in a study of control samples from healthy donors and cancer patients. Germline V gives CDR1 SGHRS, CDR2 YFSETQ. The CDR3 has 14 amino acids. Trimming took 2 bases from V and 3 from J, leaving 11 bases between them. Libraries were prepared by immunoSEQ multiplex PCR; TCRdb keeps only in-frame clonotypes and omits some of them. Of approximately 70,000 clones in the sample, approximately 80% are singletons; the top ten hold more than 12%. The J gene is TRBJ2-5, the V gene TRBV5-1; D is possibly TRBD2 (5 bases). The specimen sequenced was blood. The receptor's source is a man between 50 and 59 years old in good health. As DNA, the CDR3 is TGCGCCAGCAGCTTAACCACAGCGGAAGAGACCCAGTACTTC. Amino acids: CASSLTTAEETQYF.